The text below deals with one T cell receptor beta chain. The data were obtained in a study of shared clonotypes between healthy human individuals. Only CD45RO-negative cells positively selected for CCR7 counted as naive CD8 cells, so terminally differentiated effector memory CD45RA+ cells were excluded. Sequencing was performed with immunoSEQ multiplex PCR; in TCRdb, only in-frame clones are kept and a portion is missing. The sample has roughly 650,000 clones, 95% to 96% seen once. The J segment lost 5 bases and the V segment lost 8 bases, leaving 9 bases of the junction unmatched. The CDR3 is 14 residues long. Germline CDR1 and CDR2: SEHNR and FQNEAQ (reference sequence).

The chain is built from TRBV7-9 and TRBJ2-1, with 7 bases fitting TRBD2. The TCR comes from a woman in her 30s in good health. The sequencing sample was made of naive CD8+ T cells sorted from blood. For the CDR3, the DNA is TGTGCCAGCCAACCGGGACTACGGAACAATGAGCAGTTCTTC. The encoded protein is CASQPGLRNNEQFF.